This T cell receptor beta chain was recorded in a study of vaccination and CD4 T cells after COVID-19. The V gene's germline CDR1 is MDHEN and CDR2 SYDVKM. CDR3 length: 16 amino acids. The ends were cut back, 5 bases at V and 3 bases at J, with 17 bases in the middle. Treatment meaning: roughly 11-day PBMC culture with coronavirus spike peptide pools or control peptides (ViraFEST assay). An Oncomine TCR Beta short-read assay was used to sequence the DNA from cultured CD4+ T cells. TCRdb passed the PCR reads through MiXCR, listing each CDR3 protein once. Of 21,000 or so distinct CDR3 sequences in the sample, approximately 49% are singletons; the top ten hold over 3.5%. Comment on this clonotype: The antigen remains unidentified.

This receptor was identified in a human donor who had recovered from COVID-19. The chain has TRBV28 and TRBJ1-5, with D maybe TRBD1 (5 bases). The sample was CD4+ T cells from blood, cultured in vitro. The CDR3 here is CASSPLNDRFNQPQHF. CDR3 DNA sequence: TGTGCCAGCAGTCCCCTCAATGACAGATTCAATCAGCCCCAGCATTTT.